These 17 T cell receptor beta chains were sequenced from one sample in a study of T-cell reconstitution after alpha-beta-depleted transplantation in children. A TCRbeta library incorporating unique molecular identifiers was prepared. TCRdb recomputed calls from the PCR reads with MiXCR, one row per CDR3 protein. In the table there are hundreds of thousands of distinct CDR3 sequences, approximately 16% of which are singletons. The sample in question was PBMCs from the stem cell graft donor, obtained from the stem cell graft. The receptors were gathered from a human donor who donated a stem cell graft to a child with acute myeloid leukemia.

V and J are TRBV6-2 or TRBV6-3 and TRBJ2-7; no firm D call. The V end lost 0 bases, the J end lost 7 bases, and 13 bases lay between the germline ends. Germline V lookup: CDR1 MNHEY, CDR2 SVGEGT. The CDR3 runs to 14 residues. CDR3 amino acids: CASSYSTLSREQYF. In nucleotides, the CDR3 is TGTGCCAGCAGTTACTCGACGCTCTCAAGGGAGCAGTACTTC.

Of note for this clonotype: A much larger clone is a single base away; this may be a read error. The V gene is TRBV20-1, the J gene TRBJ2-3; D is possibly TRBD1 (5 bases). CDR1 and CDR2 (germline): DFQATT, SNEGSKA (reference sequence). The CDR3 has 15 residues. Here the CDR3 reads CSARDLRQDTDRQYF. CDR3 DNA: TGCAGTGCTAGAGATCTGAGGCAGGACACAGATAGGCAGTATTTT.

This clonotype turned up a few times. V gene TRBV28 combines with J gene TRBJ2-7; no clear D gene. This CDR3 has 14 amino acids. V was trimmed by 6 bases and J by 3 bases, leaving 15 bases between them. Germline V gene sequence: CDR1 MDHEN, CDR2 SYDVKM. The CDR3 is CASSPSGRFYEQYV. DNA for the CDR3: TGTGCCAGCAGCCCCTCCGGACGTTTCTACGAGCAGTACGTC.

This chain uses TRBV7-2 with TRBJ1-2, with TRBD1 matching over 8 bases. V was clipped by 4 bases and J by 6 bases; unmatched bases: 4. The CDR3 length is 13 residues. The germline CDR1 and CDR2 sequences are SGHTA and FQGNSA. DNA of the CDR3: TGTGCCAGCAGCTACCCACAGGGGGATGGCTACACCTTC. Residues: CASSYPQGDGYTF.

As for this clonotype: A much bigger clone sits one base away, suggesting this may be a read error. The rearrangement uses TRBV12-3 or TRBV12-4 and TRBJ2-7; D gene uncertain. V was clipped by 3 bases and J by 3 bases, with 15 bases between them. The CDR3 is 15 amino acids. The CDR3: CASSFPPGMSYEQYF. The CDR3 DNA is TGTGCCAGCAGTTTCCCCCCCGGAATGAGCTACGAGCAGTACTTC.

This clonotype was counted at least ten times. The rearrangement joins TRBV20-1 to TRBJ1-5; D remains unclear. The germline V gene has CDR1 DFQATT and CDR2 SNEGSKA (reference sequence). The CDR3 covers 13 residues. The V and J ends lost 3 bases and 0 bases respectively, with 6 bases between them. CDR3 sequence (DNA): TGCAGTGCTAGTGGCCGTAGCAATCAGCCCCAGCATTTT. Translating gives CSASGRSNQPQHF.

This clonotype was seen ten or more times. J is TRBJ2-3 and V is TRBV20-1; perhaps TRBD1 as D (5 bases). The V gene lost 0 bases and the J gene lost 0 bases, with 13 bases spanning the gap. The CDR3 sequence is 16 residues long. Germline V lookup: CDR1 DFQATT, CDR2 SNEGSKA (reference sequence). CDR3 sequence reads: CSARDWKRGSTDTQYF. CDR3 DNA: TGCAGTGCTAGAGATTGGAAAAGGGGAAGCACAGATACGCAGTATTTT.

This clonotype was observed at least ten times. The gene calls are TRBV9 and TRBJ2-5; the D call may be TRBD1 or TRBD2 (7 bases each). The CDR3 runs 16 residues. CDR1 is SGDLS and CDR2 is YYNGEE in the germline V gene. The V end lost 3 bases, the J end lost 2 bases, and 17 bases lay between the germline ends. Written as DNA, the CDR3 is TGTGCCAGCAGCGATCCAGGGGGGGGTCCACAAGAGACCCAGTACTTC. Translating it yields CASSDPGGGPQETQYF.

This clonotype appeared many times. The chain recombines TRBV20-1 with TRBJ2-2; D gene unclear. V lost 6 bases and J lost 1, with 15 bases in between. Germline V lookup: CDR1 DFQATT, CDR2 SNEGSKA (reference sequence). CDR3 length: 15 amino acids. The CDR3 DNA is TGCAGTGCGGCTAATGGCCGGTTGAACACCGGGGAGCTGTTTTTT. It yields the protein CSAANGRLNTGELFF.

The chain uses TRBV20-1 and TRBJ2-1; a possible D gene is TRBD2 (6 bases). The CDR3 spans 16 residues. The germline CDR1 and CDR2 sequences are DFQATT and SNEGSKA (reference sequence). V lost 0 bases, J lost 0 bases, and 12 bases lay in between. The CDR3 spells CSARDRRGHSYNEQFF. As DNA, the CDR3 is TGCAGTGCTAGAGATAGGCGGGGCCACTCCTACAATGAGCAGTTCTTC.

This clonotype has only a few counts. The CDR3 protein is CASSLEWTLEQETQYF. The CDR3 DNA reads as TGTGCCAGCAGCTTAGAGTGGACCCTGGAGCAAGAGACCCAGTACTTC. The J gene is TRBJ2-5, the V gene TRBV7-9; D not certain. V was pared by 1 base and J by 2 bases, with 14 bases between. This CDR3 comprises 16 residues. Germline V gene sequence: CDR1 SEHNR, CDR2 FQNEAQ (reference sequence).

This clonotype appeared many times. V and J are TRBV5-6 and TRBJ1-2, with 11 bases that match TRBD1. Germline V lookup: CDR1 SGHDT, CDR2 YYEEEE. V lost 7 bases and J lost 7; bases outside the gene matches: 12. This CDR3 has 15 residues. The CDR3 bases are TGTGCCAGCGCACAAAGGACAGGGGGCGCCAGTGGCTACACCTTC. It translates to CASAQRTGGASGYTF.

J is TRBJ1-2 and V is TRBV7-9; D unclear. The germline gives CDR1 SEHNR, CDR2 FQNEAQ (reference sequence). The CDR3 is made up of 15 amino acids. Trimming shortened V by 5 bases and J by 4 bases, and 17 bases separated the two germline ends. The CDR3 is CASSPSVIGPYGYTF. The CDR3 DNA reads TGTGCCAGCAGCCCCTCCGTTATAGGTCCCTATGGCTACACCTTC.

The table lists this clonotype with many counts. CDR3 protein: CASTATGANVLTF. DNA of the CDR3: TGTGCCAGCACGGCCACTGGGGCCAACGTCCTGACTTTC. This sequence joins TRBV6-6 and TRBJ2-6; D gene unclear. The length of the CDR3 is 13 residues. Trimming removed 7 bases from V and 2 bases from J, with 6 bases in between. CDR1 is MNHNY and CDR2 is SVGAGI in the germline V gene (reference sequence).

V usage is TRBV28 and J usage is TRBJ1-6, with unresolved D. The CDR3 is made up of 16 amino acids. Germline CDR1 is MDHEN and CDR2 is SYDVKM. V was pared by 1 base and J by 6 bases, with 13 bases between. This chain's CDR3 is CASSLFGLNLNSPLHF. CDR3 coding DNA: TGTGCCAGCAGTTTATTTGGACTGAACCTTAATTCACCCCTCCACTTT.

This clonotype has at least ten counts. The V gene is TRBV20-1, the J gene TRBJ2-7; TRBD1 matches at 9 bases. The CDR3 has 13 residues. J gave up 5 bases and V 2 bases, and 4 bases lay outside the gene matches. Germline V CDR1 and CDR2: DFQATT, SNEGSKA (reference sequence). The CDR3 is CSARRDRVHEQYF. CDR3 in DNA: TGCAGTGCTAGACGGGACAGGGTCCACGAGCAGTACTTC.

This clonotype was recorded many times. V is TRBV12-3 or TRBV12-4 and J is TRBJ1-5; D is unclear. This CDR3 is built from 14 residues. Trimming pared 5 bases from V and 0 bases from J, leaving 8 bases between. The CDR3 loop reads CASSTRVSNQPQHF. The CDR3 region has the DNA TGTGCCAGCAGTACACGCGTTAGCAATCAGCCCCAGCATTTT.